The 29 T cell receptor beta chains below come from one sample, sequenced in a study of breast tumors, draining lymph nodes, adjacent tissues. TCRdb independently ran MiXCR on the multiplex PCR reads; one entry per CDR3 protein. Among approximately 180,000 distinct CDR3 sequences listed, 33% were seen once. Axillary draining lymph nodes of breast cancer patients supplied the node samples. The sequenced material came from axillary lymph node tissue. These receptors all come from a female donor with breast cancer. Some clones in this sample may be carry-over from other donors' samples.

The chain has TRBV2 and TRBJ2-3; 14 nucleotides agree with TRBD2. The ends lost 7 bases at V and 1 base at J; junction bases unmatched: 4. Germline CDR1 reads SNHLY; CDR2 reads FYNNEI. CDR3 length: 16 residues. The CDR3 sequence: CASKKTSGGGTDTQYF. CDR3 DNA: TGTGCCAGCAAGAAGACTAGCGGGGGGGGCACAGATACGCAGTATTTT.

This clonotype has only a few counts. In nucleotides, the CDR3 is TGTGCCAGCAGCGGGAAGGACAGGGGTGACATTCAGTACTTC. Amino acids: CASSGKDRGDIQYF. V and J are TRBV9 and TRBJ2-4; 9 nucleotides align to TRBD1. The CDR3 totals 14 residues. V shed 3 bases and J 8 bases; nucleotides not matched to a gene: 6. The V gene's germline CDR1 is SGDLS and CDR2 YYNGEE.

This clonotype was recorded at least ten times. The chain uses TRBV5-6 and TRBJ1-4; no reliable D call. The CDR3 length is 16 residues. The germline CDR1 and CDR2 sequences are SGHDT and YYEEEE. V lost 6 bases and J 7 bases, leaving 22 bases between the germline ends. CDR3 DNA sequence: TGTGCCAGCACCTTAAAGGAAGGACTCGGATCTGAAAAACTGTTTTTT. It specifies CASTLKEGLGSEKLFF.

This clonotype was detected many times. This rearrangement joins TRBV7-2 to TRBJ2-3; 13 nucleotides line up with TRBD2. CDR1 is SGHTA and CDR2 is FQGNSA in the germline V gene. J gave up 6 bases and V 5 bases, and 5 bases lay outside the gene matches. The CDR3 is 15 residues long. The DNA for the CDR3 is TGTGCCAGCAGCCTCACTAGCGGGAGGGGGGATACGCAGTATTTT. Its translation is CASSLTSGRGDTQYF.

V is TRBV19 and J is TRBJ1-6; 10 bases align to TRBD1. Germline CDR1 reads LNHDA; CDR2 reads SQIVND (reference sequence). The CDR3 sequence is 16 residues long. Germline trimming cut 3 bases from V and 6 bases from J; bases unmatched to any gene: 5. This CDR3 is CASSMPDRGSNSPLHF. For the CDR3, the DNA is TGTGCCAGTAGTATGCCGGACAGGGGGAGTAATTCACCCCTCCACTTT. The full variable domain, rest sourced from reference TRBV19 and TRBJ1-6, is DGGITQSPKYLFRKEGQNVTLSCEQNLNHDAMYWYRQDPGQGLRLIYYSQIVNDFQKGDIAEGYSVSREKKESFPLTVTSAQKNPTAFYLCASSMPDRGSNSPLHFGNGTRLTVT.

This clonotype was recorded a few times. The chain has TRBV19 and TRBJ1-1, with TRBD1 as a possible D gene (5 bases). Trimming removed 3 bases at V and 4 bases at J, with 15 bases between. Looked up from germline, CDR1 is LNHDA and CDR2 is SQIVND (reference sequence). CDR3 length: 15 amino acids. The CDR3 DNA reads TGTGCCAGTAGTATCCTGGGGGGTTTAGGCACTGAAGCTTTCTTT. Residues: CASSILGGLGTEAFF.

This clonotype showed up many times. The chain combines TRBV5-1 with TRBJ2-7; 9 bases are shared with TRBD1. Per the germline V gene, CDR1 is SGHRS and CDR2 is YFSETQ. The V gene end was trimmed by 5 bases and the J gene end by 3 bases; junction bases not matched to a gene: 3. The length of the CDR3 is 13 residues. Here the CDR3 reads CASREGQGYEQYF. The CDR3 DNA reads TGCGCCAGCAGGGAGGGACAGGGCTACGAGCAGTACTTC.

The V gene is TRBV6-2 or TRBV6-3, the J gene TRBJ2-7; TRBD1 matches at 9 bases. The V and J ends lost 5 bases and 7 bases, in that order; junction bases with no gene match: 12. Germline CDR1 MNHEY, CDR2 SVGEGT. The CDR3 totals 15 residues. The CDR3, as DNA: TGTGCCAGCAGTGGAGGACAGGGGTCCCTGGGGGAGCAGTACTTC. Translating gives CASSGGQGSLGEQYF.

Ten or more counts support this clonotype. This chain links TRBV14 with TRBJ2-3, with D possibly being TRBD1 (5 bases). Germline assignment: CDR1 SGHDN and CDR2 FVKESK. The CDR3 is made up of 17 amino acids. V lost 5 bases and J lost 2, with 20 bases in between. In nucleotides, the CDR3 is TGTGCCAGCAGCAGATATACAGGTTCATCTTTCACAGATACGCAGTATTTT. It yields the protein CASSRYTGSSFTDTQYF.

This clonotype was detected many times. One end of the junction does not line up with germline, which may come from a read error. V is TRBV19 and J is TRBJ1-5; 7 nucleotides line up with TRBD1. The CDR3 extends over 16 amino acids. Germline CDR1 LNHDA, CDR2 SQIVND (reference sequence). The CDR3 sequence is CATLGQGTDSNHPQHF. CDR3 DNA: TGTGCCACCTTGGGCCAGGGGACAGATAGCAATCATCCCCAGCATTTT.

This clonotype was seen at least ten times. This chain uses TRBV6-2 or TRBV6-3 with TRBJ1-2; 7 bases line up with TRBD1. Germline-derived CDR1 and CDR2 are MNHEY and SVGEGT. The CDR3 is 11 residues long. V was pared by 6 bases and J by 8 bases, with 3 bases of the junction left unmatched. The CDR3 reads CASRGTAGYTF. In nucleotides, the CDR3 is TGTGCCAGCAGAGGGACAGCAGGCTACACCTTC.

This clonotype was picked up many times. A read error may be the cause here, since a much bigger clone is one base away. The chain is built from TRBV7-2 and TRBJ2-1; D call uncertain. The CDR3 consists of 13 residues. Per germline, CDR1 SGHTA and CDR2 FQGNSA. V dropped 5 bases and J dropped 6 bases, with 11 bases sitting between them. CDR3 sequence reads: CASSPGRSNEQFF. The CDR3 DNA follows: TGTGCCAGCAGCCCTGGGCGCAGCAATGAGCAGTTCTTC.

The chain combines TRBV6-2 or TRBV6-3 with TRBJ2-2; 7 bases agree with TRBD1. The CDR3 sequence is 17 residues long. With 0 bases clipped from V and 2 bases from J, the junction kept 6 bases outside the gene matches. CDR1 is MNHEY and CDR2 is SVGEGT in the germline V gene. CDR3 bases: TGTGCCAGCAGTTACTCGATGGGACAGCTCAACACCGGGGAGCTGTTTTTT. It yields the protein CASSYSMGQLNTGELFF.

The sample holds many counts of this clonotype. Sequence at one end of the junction differs from germline and may be a read error. The rearrangement links TRBV7-9 to TRBJ1-2; no reliable D call. The CDR3 sequence is 13 residues long. CDR1 and CDR2 (germline): SEHNR, FQNEAQ (reference sequence). The CDR3 coding sequence is TGTGCCAGCAGCTCAATTCTTAACCATGGCTACACCTTC. Translated, it gives CASSSILNHGYTF.

As to this clonotype: Since a much larger clone is just one base distant, this may be a read error. The rearrangement joins TRBV20-1 to TRBJ2-7; 11 bases agree with TRBD2. Germline CDR1 DFQATT, CDR2 SNEGSKA (reference sequence). The length of the CDR3 is 14 residues. CDR3 loop: CSAATSGVSSEQYF. The CDR3 nucleotides are TGCAGTGCCGCGACTAGCGGGGTGTCCTCCGAGCAGTACTTC.

This clonotype was seen more than once but under ten times. The J gene is TRBJ1-1, the V gene TRBV5-8; unclear D gene. Germline V gene lookup returns CDR1 SGHTS and CDR2 YDEGEE. V shed 3 bases and J shed 11 bases, with 14 bases lying between them. The CDR3 has 12 amino acids. The CDR3 nucleotides are TGTGCCAGCAGCTGGGCGGAGATCCGGGCTTTCTTT. Its protein is CASSWAEIRAFF. The complete variable domain, with remaining parts taken from reference TRBV5-8 and TRBJ1-1, reads EAGVTQSPTHLIKTRGQQATLRCSPISGHTSVYWYQQALGLGLQFLLWYDEGEERNRGNFPPRFSGRQFPNYSSELNVNALELEDSALYLCASSWAEIRAFFGQGTRLTVV.

J is TRBJ2-3 and V is TRBV20-1; D may be TRBD1 or TRBD2 (5 bases each). The V gene's germline CDR1 is DFQATT and CDR2 SNEGSKA (reference sequence). The V end was cut by 5 bases, the J end by 1 base, with 10 bases between. The CDR3 is made up of 13 amino acids. The CDR3 DNA is TGCAGTGCTGCCGTGGGGGGCACAGATACGCAGTATTTT. It translates to CSAAVGGTDTQYF.

With respect to this clonotype: Given a much more abundant clone one base away, this may be a read error. The chain employs TRBV20-1 and TRBJ2-1; 14 bases fit TRBD2. CDR3 length equals 17 residues. Germline V lookup: CDR1 DFQATT, CDR2 SNEGSKA (reference sequence). CDR3 residues: CGARLAGGRSPYNEQFF. The CDR3 DNA follows: TGCGGTGCACGACTAGCGGGAGGGCGAAGCCCCTACAATGAGCAGTTCTTC.

This clonotype showed up many times. The chain employs TRBV11-1 and TRBJ2-2; 14 bases align to TRBD2. V trimming: 9 bases; J trimming: 7 bases; junction bases outside the gene matches: 7. The CDR3 is 15 amino acids. Germline V gives CDR1 SGHAT, CDR2 FQDESV (reference sequence). CDR3 bases: TGTGCCAGTAAAGGACTAGCGGGAGGTTACGGGGAGCTGTTTTTT. It codes for CASKGLAGGYGELFF.

Turning to this clonotype: This may be a read error, as it is one base from a much larger clone. The rearrangement joins TRBV6-5 to TRBJ2-2, with 10 nucleotides matching TRBD2. CDR1 MNHEY and CDR2 SVGAGI come from the germline V gene. The junction had 3 bases not matched to a gene; V was cut back by 0 bases and J by 8 bases. This CDR3 is 15 amino acids long. The CDR3 coding sequence is TGTGCCAGCAGTTACTCGACTAGCGGGTGTGGGGAGCTGTTTTTT. This sequence encodes CASSYSTSGCGELFF.

In this sample, this clonotype turned up a few times. The chain has TRBV6-2 or TRBV6-3 and TRBJ1-5; D may be TRBD1 (6 bases). V lost 6 bases to trimming and J lost 6 bases, with 15 bases between them. The V gene's germline CDR1 is MNHEY and CDR2 SVGEGT. The CDR3 runs to 14 residues. The DNA for the CDR3 is TGTGCCAGCAGCAAGTCAGGGGAAATTCAGCCCCAGCATTTT. Protein sequence: CASSKSGEIQPQHF.

As concerns this clonotype: Possible read error: a much larger clone is one base away. The V and J genes are TRBV12-3 or TRBV12-4 and TRBJ2-2, with TRBD1 as a possible D gene (5 bases). The V gene lost 5 bases and the J gene lost 7 bases, with 11 bases spanning the gap. There are 13 residues in the CDR3. CDR3 in amino acids: CASSHRQIGELFF. The CDR3 region has the DNA TGTGCCAGCAGTCACCGACAGATCGGGGAGCTGTTTTTT.

There are many counts of this clonotype. The CDR3 sequence is CASSFSGYGYTF. The CDR3 nucleotides are TGTGCCAGCAGCTTCTCAGGGTATGGCTACACCTTC. This rearrangement joins TRBV7-2 to TRBJ1-2; weak D call: TRBD1 (5 bases). Germline lookup yields CDR1 SGHTA and CDR2 FQGNSA. V lost 3 bases and J 5 bases, leaving 7 bases between the germline ends. This CDR3 is 12 amino acids long.

In this sample, this clonotype turned up many times. The chain is built from TRBV14 and TRBJ2-7, with 8 bases matching TRBD1. The length of the CDR3 is 14 residues. The ends lost 8 bases at V and 7 bases at J; junction bases unmatched: 13. In germline, CDR1 is SGHDN, CDR2 FVKESK. CDR3 bases: TGTGCCAGCTCTCGTCAGGGGGCGCTTGGGGAGCAGTACTTC. Its protein is CASSRQGALGEQYF.

This clonotype was detected many times. The V gene is TRBV5-1, the J gene TRBJ2-3, with TRBD2 identical over 8 bases. Per the germline V gene, CDR1 is SGHRS and CDR2 is YFSETQ. The CDR3 sequence is 17 residues long. Trimming took 4 bases from V and 0 from J; bases not matched to a gene: 10. The CDR3 coding sequence is TGCGCCAGCAGCCCGGAACTAGCGGTCCTGAGCACAGATACGCAGTATTTT. As protein: CASSPELAVLSTDTQYF.

The sample holds a few counts of this clonotype. This chain links TRBV3-1 with TRBJ2-7; D gene uncertain. CDR3 length: 15 residues. CDR1 is LGHDT and CDR2 is YNNKEL in the germline V gene (reference sequence). Trimming cost V 5 bases and J 2 bases, with 16 bases left between them. In nucleotides, the CDR3 is TGTGCCAGCAGCATAGGACCGTCAAGCCCCTACGAGCAGTACTTC. The encoded protein is CASSIGPSSPYEQYF.

Details on this clonotype: No conserved phenylalanine or tryptophan is present at the end of the CDR3, so a read error is the likely explanation. This chain uses TRBV24-1 with TRBJ2-5, with a tentative D call TRBD1 (5 bases). Germline values: CDR1 KGHDR, CDR2 SFDVKD. This CDR3 comprises 15 residues. The CDR3 loop reads CATSDPTRVQEAQYS. DNA of the CDR3: TGTGCCACCAGTGATCCTACCAGGGTCCAAGAGGCCCAGTACTCC.

The chain uses TRBV6-5 and TRBJ2-1; D possibly matches TRBD1 or TRBD2 (5 bases each). CDR1 is MNHEY and CDR2 is SVGAGI in the germline V gene. Trimming took off 5 bases at V and 10 bases at J, with 15 bases between the two ends. This CDR3 has 13 amino acids. The DNA of the CDR3 is TGTGCCAGCAGTCGGGGCAGAGCCTCCGAGCAGTTCTTC. Protein sequence: CASSRGRASEQFF.

This sequence joins TRBV20-1 and TRBJ1-5; TRBD1 agrees at 7 bases. After removal of 5 bases from V and 10 bases from J, the junction contained 14 bases not matched to a gene. CDR1 is DFQATT, CDR2 SNEGSKA, per germline (reference sequence). The CDR3 has 14 residues. The chain's CDR3 is CSAVVGQVGQPQHF. The DNA for the CDR3 is TGCAGTGCTGTAGTAGGACAGGTTGGTCAACCCCAGCATTTT.